This T cell receptor (beta chain) is from a study of T cell responses to AZD1222 COVID-19 vaccine. The study's findings and limits: With two AZD1222 doses given, Spike-specific TCR breadth and depth both rose. Most donors were white British, females outnumbered males, and clonal diversity was possibly underestimated. Seropositive status at baseline applied to only six AZD1222 recipients. Repertoire collection took place solely once the T cell response had peaked.

The CDR3 spans 18 residues. After removal of 4 bases from V and 2 bases from J, the junction contained 14 bases not matched to a gene. Germline-derived CDR1 and CDR2 are LGHNA and YSLEER. Of note for this clone: Its antigen is unknown.

TCRdb keeps only in-frame clones here, not all; method: immunoSEQ multiplex PCR. The repertoire includes under 150,000 clones, roughly 93% of them detected once, and around 3.3% sits in the top ten. J is TRBJ1-2 and V is TRBV4-3; 9 bases align to TRBD1. This receptor was obtained from an adult in good health. The sample was peripheral blood, taken on day 0 of AZD1222 vaccination. The CDR3: CASSRKWGQGPGNYGYTF. CDR3 nucleotides: TGCGCCAGCAGCCGAAAGTGGGGACAGGGCCCCGGGAACTATGGCTACACCTTC.